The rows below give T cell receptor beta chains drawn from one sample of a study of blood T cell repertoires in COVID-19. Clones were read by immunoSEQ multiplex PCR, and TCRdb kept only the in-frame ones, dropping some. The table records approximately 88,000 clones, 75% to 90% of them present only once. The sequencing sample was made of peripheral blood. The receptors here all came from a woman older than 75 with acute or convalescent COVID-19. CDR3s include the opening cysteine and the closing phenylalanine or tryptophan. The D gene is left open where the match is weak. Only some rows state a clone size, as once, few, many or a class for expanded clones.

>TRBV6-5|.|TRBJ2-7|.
CASSYARGFYEQYF
TGTGCCAGCAGTTACGCTAGAGGGTTCTACGAGCAGTACTTC
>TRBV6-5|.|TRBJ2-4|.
CASKGDLTKNIQYF
TGTGCCAGCAAAGGGGACTTAACCAAAAACATTCAGTACTTC
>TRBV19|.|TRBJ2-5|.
CASSISHLQETQYF
TGTGCCAGTAGTATTTCCCACCTACAAGAGACCCAGTACTTC
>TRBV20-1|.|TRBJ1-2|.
CSASEGRDYGYTF
TGCAGTGCTAGTGAGGGGCGAGACTATGGCTACACCTTC
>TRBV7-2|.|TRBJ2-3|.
CASSLPRQKVTDTQYF
TGTGCCAGCAGCCTTCCGAGACAGAAAGTCACAGATACGCAGTATTTT
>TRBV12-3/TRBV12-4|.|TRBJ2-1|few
CASSPGNEQFF
TGTGCCAGCAGTCCGGGAAATGAGCAGTTCTTC
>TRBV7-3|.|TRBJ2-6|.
CASSGSSSGANVLTF
TGTGCCAGCAGCGGTAGTAGCTCTGGGGCCAACGTCCTGACTTTC
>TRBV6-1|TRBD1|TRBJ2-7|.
CASSEQGTEYEQYF
TGTGCCAGCAGTGAACAGGGGACAGAATACGAGCAGTACTTC
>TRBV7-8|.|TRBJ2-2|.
CASSLAGAVGELFF
TGTGCCAGCAGCTTAGCGGGAGCGGTCGGGGAGCTGTTTTTT
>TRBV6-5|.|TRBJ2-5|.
CASRRTLGETQYF
TGTGCCAGCAGAAGGACATTGGGGGAGACCCAGTACTTC
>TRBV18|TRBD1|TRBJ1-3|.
CASSSRTGLGNTIYF
TGTGCCAGCTCATCACGGACAGGACTTGGAAACACCATATATTTT
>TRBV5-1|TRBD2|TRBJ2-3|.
CASSLRLAGPTDTQYF
TGCGCCAGCAGCCTTCGACTAGCGGGGCCTACAGATACGCAGTATTTT
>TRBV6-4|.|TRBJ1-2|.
CASSDRSGRGGYTF
TGTGCCAGCAGTGACCGATCGGGGCGGGGAGGCTACACCTTC
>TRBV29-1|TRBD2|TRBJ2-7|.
CSVGGLAGGEQYF
TGCAGCGTTGGGGGTCTAGCGGGAGGCGAGCAGTACTTC
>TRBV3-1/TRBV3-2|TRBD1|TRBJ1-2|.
CASSLVGQGGYGYTF
TGTGCCAGCAGCCTAGTAGGACAGGGGGGCTATGGCTACACCTTC
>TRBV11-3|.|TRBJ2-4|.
CASSLREDRVLLAKNIQYF
TGTGCCAGCAGCTTACGGGAGGACAGGGTCCTTCTAGCCAAAAACATTCAGTACTTC
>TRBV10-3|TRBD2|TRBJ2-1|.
CAISESKASGDNNEQFF
TGTGCCATCAGTGAGTCGAAGGCTAGCGGGGACAACAATGAGCAGTTCTTC
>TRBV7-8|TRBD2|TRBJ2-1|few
CASSPSAGEHNEQFF
TGTGCCAGCAGCCCGAGTGCGGGAGAGCACAATGAGCAGTTCTTC
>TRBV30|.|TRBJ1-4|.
CAWSVGGNEKLFF
TGTGCCTGGAGTGTAGGAGGTAATGAAAAACTGTTTTTT